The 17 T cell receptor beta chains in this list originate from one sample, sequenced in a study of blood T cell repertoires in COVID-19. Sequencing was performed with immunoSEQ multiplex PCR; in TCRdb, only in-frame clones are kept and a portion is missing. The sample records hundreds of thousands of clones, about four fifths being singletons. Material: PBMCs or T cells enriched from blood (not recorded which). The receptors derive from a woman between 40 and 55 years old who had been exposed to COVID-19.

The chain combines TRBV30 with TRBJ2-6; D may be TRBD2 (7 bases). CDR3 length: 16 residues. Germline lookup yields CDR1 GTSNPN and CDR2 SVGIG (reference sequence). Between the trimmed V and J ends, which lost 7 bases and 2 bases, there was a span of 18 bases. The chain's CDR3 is CAFTPRGGAGANVLTF. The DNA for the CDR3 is TGTGCCTTCACTCCCCGAGGGGGGGCTGGGGCCAACGTCCTGACTTTC.

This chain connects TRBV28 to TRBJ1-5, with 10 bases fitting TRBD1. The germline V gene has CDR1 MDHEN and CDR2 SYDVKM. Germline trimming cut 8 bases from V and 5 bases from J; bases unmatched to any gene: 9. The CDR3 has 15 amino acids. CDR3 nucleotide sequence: TGTGCCAGCCAACCTCTGGGGACAGGGGATCAGCCCCAGCATTTT. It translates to CASQPLGTGDQPQHF.

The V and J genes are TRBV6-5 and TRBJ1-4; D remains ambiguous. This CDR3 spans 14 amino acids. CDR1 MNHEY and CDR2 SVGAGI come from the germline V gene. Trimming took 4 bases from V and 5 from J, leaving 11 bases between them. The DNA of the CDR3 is TGTGCCAGCAGTTTGGGCCCATACAATGAAAAACTGTTTTTT. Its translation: CASSLGPYNEKLFF.

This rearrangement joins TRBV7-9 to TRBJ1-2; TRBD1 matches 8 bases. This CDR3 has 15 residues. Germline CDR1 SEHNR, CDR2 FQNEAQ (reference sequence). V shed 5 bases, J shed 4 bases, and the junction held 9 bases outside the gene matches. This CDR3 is CASSHGRGLGYGYTF. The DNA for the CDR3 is TGTGCCAGCAGCCACGGCAGGGGGCTTGGCTATGGCTACACCTTC.

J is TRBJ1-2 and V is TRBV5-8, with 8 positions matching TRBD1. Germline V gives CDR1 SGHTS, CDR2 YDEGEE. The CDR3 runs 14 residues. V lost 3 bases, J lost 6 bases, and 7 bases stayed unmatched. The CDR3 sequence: CASSYTTGGDGYTF. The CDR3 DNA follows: TGTGCCAGCAGCTATACAACAGGGGGAGATGGCTACACCTTC. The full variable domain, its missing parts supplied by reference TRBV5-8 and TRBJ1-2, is EAGVTQSPTHLIKTRGQQATLRCSPISGHTSVYWYQQALGLGLQFLLWYDEGEERNRGNFPPRFSGRQFPNYSSELNVNALELEDSALYLCASSYTTGGDGYTFGSGTRLTVV.

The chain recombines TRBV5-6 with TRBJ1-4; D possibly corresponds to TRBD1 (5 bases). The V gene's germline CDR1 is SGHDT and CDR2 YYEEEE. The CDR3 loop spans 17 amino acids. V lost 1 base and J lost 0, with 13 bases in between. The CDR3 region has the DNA TGTGCCAGCAGCTTGTTTACGGGGGAAGCAACTAATGAAAAACTGTTTTTT. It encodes CASSLFTGEATNEKLFF.

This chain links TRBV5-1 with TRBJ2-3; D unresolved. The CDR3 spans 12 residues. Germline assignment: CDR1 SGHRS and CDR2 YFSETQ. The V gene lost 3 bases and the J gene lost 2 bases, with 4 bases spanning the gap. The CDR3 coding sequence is TGCGCCAGCAGCTATAACACAGATACGCAGTATTTT. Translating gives CASSYNTDTQYF.

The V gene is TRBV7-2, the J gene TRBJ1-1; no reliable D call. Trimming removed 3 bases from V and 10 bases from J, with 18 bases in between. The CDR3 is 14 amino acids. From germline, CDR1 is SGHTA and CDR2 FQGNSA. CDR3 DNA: TGTGCCAGCAGCTTTGATAGGCGGAGGGAAGGAGCTTTCTTT. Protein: CASSFDRRREGAFF.

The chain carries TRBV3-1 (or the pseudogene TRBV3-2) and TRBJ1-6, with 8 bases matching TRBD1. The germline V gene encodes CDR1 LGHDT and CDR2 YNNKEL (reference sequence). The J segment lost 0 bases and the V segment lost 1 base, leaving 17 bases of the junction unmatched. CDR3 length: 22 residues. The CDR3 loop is CASSQGYRGTVRKSSYNSPLHF. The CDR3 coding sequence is TGTGCCAGCAGCCAAGGTTACAGGGGGACAGTTAGAAAAAGCTCCTATAATTCACCCCTCCACTTT.

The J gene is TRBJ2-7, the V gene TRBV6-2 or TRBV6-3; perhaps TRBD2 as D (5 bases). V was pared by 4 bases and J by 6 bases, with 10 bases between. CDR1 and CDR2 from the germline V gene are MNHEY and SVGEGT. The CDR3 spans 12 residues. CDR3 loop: CASSFWTGEQYF. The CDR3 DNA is TGTGCCAGCAGTTTCTGGACTGGCGAGCAGTACTTC.

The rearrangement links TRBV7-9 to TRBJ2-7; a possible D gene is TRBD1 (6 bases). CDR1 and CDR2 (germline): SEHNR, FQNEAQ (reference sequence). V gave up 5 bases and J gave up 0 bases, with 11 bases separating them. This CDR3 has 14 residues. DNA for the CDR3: TGTGCCAGCAGCCCGGGGACATACTCCTACGAGCAGTACTTC. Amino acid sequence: CASSPGTYSYEQYF. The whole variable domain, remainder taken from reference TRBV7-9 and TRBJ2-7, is DTGVSQNPRHKITKRGQNVTFRCDPISEHNRLYWYRQTLGQGPEFLTYFQNEAQLEKSRLLSDRFSAERPKGSFSTLEIQRTEQGDSAMYLCASSPGTYSYEQYFGPGTRLTVT.

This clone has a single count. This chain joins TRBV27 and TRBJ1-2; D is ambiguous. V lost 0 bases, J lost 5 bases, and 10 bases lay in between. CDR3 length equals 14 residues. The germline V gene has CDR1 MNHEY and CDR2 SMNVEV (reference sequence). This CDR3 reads CASSLSEGLYGYTF. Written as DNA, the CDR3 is TGTGCCAGCAGTTTATCTGAGGGCTTATATGGCTACACCTTC.

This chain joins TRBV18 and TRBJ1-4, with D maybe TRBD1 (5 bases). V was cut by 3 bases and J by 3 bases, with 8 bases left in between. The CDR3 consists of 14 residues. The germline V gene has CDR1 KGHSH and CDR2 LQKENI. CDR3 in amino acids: CASSPRGANEKLFF. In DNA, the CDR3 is TGTGCCAGCTCACCTCGGGGGGCTAATGAAAAACTGTTTTTT.

CDR3 sequence reads: CASSIRSGGPQETQYF. The CDR3 nucleotides are TGTGCCAGTAGTATCCGAAGCGGGGGGCCTCAAGAGACCCAGTACTTC. The chain combines TRBV19 with TRBJ2-5, with 9 bases that match TRBD2. This CDR3 region has 16 residues. Trimming at V came to 3 bases and at J to 2 bases, leaving 7 bases not matched to a gene. Germline CDR1 LNHDA, CDR2 SQIVND (reference sequence).

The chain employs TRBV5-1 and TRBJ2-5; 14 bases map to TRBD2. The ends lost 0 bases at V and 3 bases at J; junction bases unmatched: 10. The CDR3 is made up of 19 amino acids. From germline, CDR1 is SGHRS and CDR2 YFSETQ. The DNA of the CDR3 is TGCGCCAGCAGCTTGGGGACTAGCGGGGGGCTCACGACCAAAGAGACCCAGTACTTC. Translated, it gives CASSLGTSGGLTTKETQYF.

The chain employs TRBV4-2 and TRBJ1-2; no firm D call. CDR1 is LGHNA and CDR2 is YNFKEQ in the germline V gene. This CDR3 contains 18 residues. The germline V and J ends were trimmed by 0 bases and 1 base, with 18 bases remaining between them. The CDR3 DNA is TGTGCCAGCAGCCAAGATTATTCGAGCGGCTTTTTTAACTATGGCTACACCTTC. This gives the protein CASSQDYSSGFFNYGYTF.

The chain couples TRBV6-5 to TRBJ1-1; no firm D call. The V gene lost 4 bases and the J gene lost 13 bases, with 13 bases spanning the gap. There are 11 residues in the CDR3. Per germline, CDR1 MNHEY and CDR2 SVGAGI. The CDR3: CASSSEVEVFF. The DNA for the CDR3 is TGTGCCAGCAGTTCGGAGGTTGAGGTTTTCTTT.